These 21 T cell receptor delta chains were sequenced from one sample in a study of gamma-delta chains in newborns, infants, children. TCRdb used CATT to re-call clones from the reads. This sample yields 7,500 to 10,000 delta-chain clones, of which 22% are seen a single time; about 4.2% belongs to the top ten. Sequencing was carried out using blood. The receptors stem from a child who was a newborn, infant or young child, either healthy, febrile or measles-vaccinated (not recorded which).

The CDR3 protein is CACDAWGTDKLIF. The CDR3 DNA follows: TGTGCCTGTGACGCCTGGGGGACCGATAAACTCATCTTT. This chain joins TRDV2 and TRDJ1; 7 bases are a match to TRDD3. Germline V gene data show CDR1 as GEAIGNYY and CDR2 as EKD. J lost 2 bases, V lost 3 bases, and 2 bases had no gene match. The CDR3 contains 13 residues.

This clone showed up just a few times. The chain couples TRDV2 to TRDJ1; TRDD3 matches at 9 bases. Trimming took 3 bases from V and 4 from J; bases not matched to a gene: 8. The CDR3 covers 15 residues. Germline V lookup: CDR1 GEAIGNYY, CDR2 EKD. The CDR3 nucleotides are TGTGCCTGTGACTTTTTACTGGGGGACAACGATAAACTCATCTTT. This gives the protein CACDFLLGDNDKLIF.

This chain links TRDV2 with TRDJ1, with 9 bases matching TRDD3. This CDR3 has 18 residues. The germline gives CDR1 GEAIGNYY, CDR2 EKD. The junction had 10 bases not matched to a gene; V was cut back by 0 bases and J by 0 bases. The CDR3 nucleotides read TGTGCCTGTGACACCCTCGTAGGGGGGGGATACTACACCGATAAACTCATCTTT. Amino acid sequence: CACDTLVGGGYYTDKLIF.

This clone was seen only a few times. At the DNA level, this CDR3 is encoded by other sequences in the same sample as well. The chain has TRDV1 and TRDJ1; TRDD3 matches 10 bases. The CDR3 has 17 residues. Looked up from germline, CDR1 is TSWWSYY and CDR2 is QGS. V lost 6 bases to trimming and J lost 0 bases; unmatched junction nucleotides: 10. Here the CDR3 reads CALGKFRTGGYTDKLIF. Written as DNA, the CDR3 is TGTGCTCTTGGCAAATTTCGTACTGGGGGATACACCGATAAACTCATCTTT.

This clone ranks as medium-sized. This chain links TRDV1 with TRDJ1; D is perhaps TRDD3 (5 bases). With 0 bases removed from V and 5 bases from J, the gap between germline ends came to 16 bases. This CDR3 region has 16 residues. Per the germline V gene, CDR1 is TSWWSYY and CDR2 is QGS. Here the CDR3 reads CALGELRGVRRDKLIF. The DNA for the CDR3 is TGTGCTCTTGGGGAACTTAGGGGGGTTCGGAGGGATAAACTCATCTTT.

This clone occurred a few times. The CDR3, as DNA: TGTGCCTGTGACACCGGAGGTCTCATGGGGGATAAGCGGTACACCGATAAACTCATCTTT. Protein product: CACDTGGLMGDKRYTDKLIF. The chain employs TRDV2 and TRDJ1, with 9 positions matching TRDD3. Germline V gives CDR1 GEAIGNYY, CDR2 EKD. The CDR3 has 20 residues. J was trimmed by 0 bases and V by 0 bases; bases with no gene match: 16.

V and J are TRDV3 and TRDJ1; 10 bases line up with TRDD3. The length of the CDR3 is 20 residues. The germline gives CDR1 TVYSNPD, CDR2 GDNSRS (reference sequence). The V segment lost 4 bases and the J segment 0 bases; nucleotides outside the gene matches: 23. CDR3 amino acids: CAYQYFLLGGGYPYTDKLIF. The DNA for the CDR3 is TGTGCCTATCAATACTTCCTACTGGGTGGGGGATACCCGTACACCGATAAACTCATCTTT.

This clone is deemed medium-sized. Additional DNA sequences in this sample encode the identical CDR3. The chain recombines TRDV2 with TRDJ1; 8 positions agree with TRDD3. V was clipped by 3 bases and J by 0 bases; unmatched bases: 14. Germline CDR1 is GEAIGNYY and CDR2 is EKD. There are 18 residues in the CDR3. The CDR3 sequence is CACDGLGEKSYNTDKLIF. For the CDR3, the DNA is TGTGCCTGTGACGGGCTGGGGGAGAAGTCTTACAACACCGATAAACTCATCTTT.

The V call is TRDV2, the J call TRDJ1, with 8 bases identical to TRDD3. Germline values: CDR1 GEAIGNYY, CDR2 EKD. This CDR3 has 16 amino acids. V lost 0 bases to trimming and J lost 1 base; unmatched junction nucleotides: 6. For the CDR3, the DNA is TGTGCCTGTGACACCCTGCTGGGGGACCGCACCGATAAACTCATCTTT. Translated, it gives CACDTLLGDRTDKLIF.

As concerns this clone: Since a much larger clone is just one base distant, this may be a read error. This chain uses TRDV2 with TRDJ1; 13 bases map to TRDD3. CDR3 length: 23 residues. The germline CDR1 and CDR2 sequences are GEAIGNYY and EKD. CDR3 loop: CACDLLLGDTRKGEARYTDKIIF. The CDR3 DNA sequence: TGTGCCTGTGACCTTTTACTGGGGGATACGCGAAAGGGTGAGGCGAGGTACACCGATAAAATCATCTTT.

This chain connects TRDV2 to TRDJ1, with 7 bases identical to TRDD3. Trimming at V came to 1 base and at J to 0 bases, leaving 16 bases not matched to a gene. The CDR3 covers 19 residues. Germline V lookup: CDR1 GEAIGNYY, CDR2 EKD. The CDR3 spells CACDTVAGTGAPYTDKLIF. The DNA for the CDR3 is TGTGCCTGTGACACGGTGGCAGGTACTGGGGCCCCGTACACCGATAAACTCATCTTT.

This clone was seen only a few times. A much larger clone lies a single base off, so this may be a read error. Other DNA sequences of this sample code for an identical CDR3. The V gene is TRDV2, the J gene TRDJ1; 9 bases map to TRDD3. The CDR3 has 18 residues. From germline, CDR1 is GEAIGNYY and CDR2 EKD. The CDR3 spells CACDTLINLLGETDKLIF. For the CDR3, the DNA is TGTGCCTGCGACACTCTTATTAACTTACTGGGGGAGACCGATAAACTCATCTTT.

This clone has only a few counts. The J gene is TRDJ1, the V gene TRDV2, with D possibly TRDD3 on 6 matching bases. The V end was cut by 1 base, the J end by 0 bases, with 11 bases between. The germline CDR1 and CDR2 sequences are GEAIGNYY and EKD. The CDR3 has 15 residues. This chain's CDR3 is CACDTVGGHTDKLIF. The CDR3 DNA is TGTGCCTGTGACACGGTTGGGGGTCACACCGATAAACTCATCTTT.

For this clone: The same CDR3 is also encoded by other DNA sequences in this sample. The V gene is TRDV2, the J gene TRDJ1, with D perhaps TRDD2 (6 bases). The V end lost 4 bases, the J end lost 0 bases, and 20 bases lay between the germline ends. The CDR3 covers 17 residues. Germline V CDR1 and CDR2: GEAIGNYY, EKD. CDR3 sequence: CACEFLGQGPYTDKLIF. CDR3 bases: TGTGCCTGTGAGTTCCTAGGGCAGGGTCCCTACACCGATAAACTCATCTTT.

This sequence joins TRDV2 and TRDJ3; 9 bases map to TRDD3. CDR3 length: 19 amino acids. The V gene's germline CDR1 is GEAIGNYY and CDR2 EKD. Trimming cost V 1 base and J 1 base; bases outside gene matches: 7. The CDR3 nucleotides read TGTGCCTGTGACACTGGGGATACGCGGGGGTCCTGGGACACCCGACAGATGTTTTTC. Translating gives CACDTGDTRGSWDTRQMFF.

This clone came up a few times. The junction and the germline gene differ at one end; a read error may be behind it. Distinct nucleotide sequences in the sample also encode this CDR3. The chain employs TRDV2 and TRDJ1; 9 nucleotides align to TRDD3. Germline lookup yields CDR1 GEAIGNYY and CDR2 EKD. The CDR3 runs 15 residues. Here the CDR3 reads CACDPLALGDPKLIF. The CDR3 DNA reads as TGCGCCTGTGACCCTTTGGCGCTGGGGGATCCCAAACTCATCTTT.

This rearrangement joins TRDV2 to TRDJ1; 8 bases are a match to TRDD3. Trimming took 5 bases from V and 0 from J; bases not matched to a gene: 10. Germline V gives CDR1 GEAIGNYY, CDR2 EKD. The CDR3 sequence is 16 residues long. CDR3 sequence: CACGRLGAQYTDKLIF. The CDR3, as DNA: TGTGCCTGTGGCCGACTGGGGGCCCAGTACACCGATAAACTCATCTTT.

This chain links TRDV3 with TRDJ1, with 8 bases fitting TRDD3. Germline V CDR1 and CDR2: TVYSNPD, GDNSRS (reference sequence). The CDR3 is 13 residues long. The junction had 7 bases not matched to a gene; V was cut back by 1 base and J by 6 bases. CDR3 sequence reads: CAFNRLGGYKLIF. In DNA, the CDR3 is TGTGCCTTTAATAGACTGGGGGGCTATAAACTCATCTTT.

By its share, this clone is medium-sized. This sample includes further DNA sequences coding for the same CDR3. In DNA, the CDR3 is TGTGCCTGTGACACCGTTCCCGTAGCGGGGGATACCTCCGATAAACTCATCTTT. Translated, it gives CACDTVPVAGDTSDKLIF. The chain employs TRDV2 and TRDJ1; 9 bases fit TRDD3. The V segment lost 0 bases and the J segment 3 bases; nucleotides outside the gene matches: 13. The length of the CDR3 is 18 residues. The germline gives CDR1 GEAIGNYY, CDR2 EKD.

Judged by abundance, this clone is medium-sized. This rearrangement joins TRDV2 to TRDJ1; 7 bases align to TRDD3. V lost 3 bases and J lost 0; bases outside the gene matches: 12. This CDR3 is built from 17 residues. Germline CDR1 and CDR2: GEAIGNYY and EKD. The CDR3, as DNA: TGTGCCTGTGACTCAATTACTGGGGACGGGTACACCGATAAACTCATCTTT. The encoded protein is CACDSITGDGYTDKLIF.

This clone showed up just a few times. V gene TRDV2 combines with J gene TRDJ1; 8 nucleotides agree with TRDD3. J was trimmed by 3 bases and V by 3 bases; bases with no gene match: 5. The germline V gene encodes CDR1 GEAIGNYY and CDR2 EKD. There are 14 residues in the CDR3. CDR3 sequence: CACDGLGVSDKLIF. The CDR3 DNA is TGTGCCTGTGACGGACTGGGGGTCTCCGATAAACTCATCTTT.